This T cell receptor (beta chain) was found in a study of blood T cell repertoires in COVID-19. At the level of the study: COVID-19 samples collected from the United States, Italy and Spain covered acute and convalescent phases. T cells, B-cell-depleted T cells, or PBMCs provided the cDNA or gDNA that served as material.

The CDR3 runs to 11 residues. V gave up 6 bases and J gave up 7 bases, with 9 bases separating them. In the source study's methods: Estimation of nucleated cell counts was performed using reference gene primer amplification. Only in-frame clones appear in the TCRdb table, and some are missing; sequencing was by immunoSEQ multiplex PCR. That table is the source of V, J and clone size, and D and trimming were worked out from the DNA. This sample carries some 26,000 clones, approximately 79% of them seen once, and the ten largest clones take about 1.8%. The V and J genes are TRBV12-3 or TRBV12-4 and TRBJ1-1; the D is unclear. This sequence originates from an elderly man with active or convalescent COVID-19. Sequenced sample: peripheral blood. In DNA, the CDR3 is TGTGCCAGCAGCCGCGACAATGAAGCTTTCTTT. Its protein product is CASSRDNEAFF.